This TCR beta chain was identified during a study of radiotherapy plus CTLA-4 blockade in lung cancer. The protocol was immunoSEQ multiplex PCR, while the TCRdb copy is restricted to in-frame clones and leaves out a portion. This sample has approximately 50,000 clones, with roughly 76% found just once. Whole-study results and caveats: In blood, early T cell clone dynamics reportedly predicted response best, together with interferon-beta. There was expansion of tumor-derived TCR clones in blood after radiotherapy plus ipilimumab.

This clone is labeled as medium-sized. The target antigen is unknown. Focal radiation with ipilimumab CTLA-4 blockade was given to patients with chemo-refractory metastatic non-small-cell lung cancer. Trimming took off 4 bases at V and 1 base at J, with 11 bases between the two ends. This CDR3 comprises 14 residues. Germline-derived CDR1 and CDR2 are SGHNT and YYREEE (reference sequence). This sequence originates from a human donor with non-small cell lung cancer who had a complete response to radiotherapy plus ipilimumab. The V and J genes are TRBV5-4 and TRBJ1-1; a possible D gene is TRBD1 (5 bases). The sequencing used peripheral blood, collected from a patient treated with radiotherapy plus ipilimumab. The CDR3 protein is CASSPDRQNTEAFF. CDR3 sequence (DNA): TGTGCCAGCAGCCCAGACAGACAGAACACTGAAGCTTTCTTT.